One sample yielded the 26 T cell receptor beta chains listed below, sequenced in a study of CD8 T cells in ankylosing spondylitis. Study-wide results and limits: It appeared that ankylosing spondylitis blood was characterized by a TCR beta motif of several highly homologous variants.

Their specific antigens are unknown. TCRdb reprocessed the 5' RACE reads via MiXCR and lists one record per CDR3 protein. This table holds some 450,000 distinct CDR3 sequences, 17% found once. Sequencing was performed on blood, either unsorted or a sorted T cell fraction (not recorded which). These receptors were obtained from a male donor with ankylosing spondylitis.

This clonotype was counted only a few times. The J gene is TRBJ1-5, the V gene TRBV2; possibly TRBD1 for D (5 bases). V was pared by 2 bases and J by 7 bases, with 12 bases between. The CDR3 is 14 residues long. Germline-derived CDR1 and CDR2 are SNHLY and FYNNEI. DNA for the CDR3: TGTGCCAGCAGTGAAAGGGGTGTAGGGCAGCCCCAGCATTTT. It yields the protein CASSERGVGQPQHF.

The J gene is TRBJ2-7, the V gene TRBV4-1; D ambiguous. Germline V gives CDR1 MGHRA, CDR2 YSYEKL. CDR3 size: 14 residues. V was clipped by 3 bases and J by 5 bases, with 14 bases between them. CDR3 sequence reads: CASSQQEVGHEQYF. As DNA, the CDR3 is TGCGCCAGCAGCCAGCAAGAAGTCGGGCACGAGCAGTACTTC.

V usage is TRBV11-2 and J usage is TRBJ2-7; no reliable D call. V lost 2 bases and J 0 bases, leaving 8 bases between the germline ends. The germline V gene has CDR1 SGHAT and CDR2 FQNNGV. This CDR3 comprises 14 residues. CDR3 sequence: CASSLSDGSYEQYF. Written as DNA, the CDR3 is TGTGCCAGCAGCTTATCGGACGGCTCCTACGAGCAGTACTTC.

The chain uses TRBV6-1 and TRBJ2-2; D unclear. V was shortened by 6 bases and J by 6 bases, with 11 bases between the two germline ends. There are 13 residues in the CDR3. Germline CDR1 MNHNS, CDR2 SASEGT. The chain's CDR3 is CASSRKIPGELFF. The CDR3 nucleotides are TGTGCCAGCAGCCGTAAGATCCCCGGGGAGCTGTTTTTT.

This clonotype has more than one count but fewer than ten. The chain couples TRBV20-1 to TRBJ2-1; TRBD2 matches 9 bases. The junction had 5 bases not matched to a gene; V was cut back by 0 bases and J by 5 bases. Germline-derived CDR1 and CDR2 are DFQATT and SNEGSKA (reference sequence). The CDR3 covers 15 residues. This CDR3 reads CSARDLAGANNEQFF. The CDR3 nucleotides are TGCAGTGCTAGAGACTTAGCGGGAGCCAACAATGAGCAGTTCTTC.

The rearrangement joins TRBV6-1 to TRBJ1-2, with unresolved D. The germline CDR1 and CDR2 sequences are MNHNS and SASEGT. The CDR3 has 12 residues. Trimming took off 6 bases at V and 4 bases at J, with 9 bases between the two ends. The DNA of the CDR3 is TGTGCCAGCAGCGATGGTCCCTATGGCTACACCTTC. Translation: CASSDGPYGYTF.

CDR3 in DNA: TGTGCCAGCAGTGAGCAGCGGGGTGGTGGCTACACCTTC. This encodes CASSEQRGGGYTF. This rearrangement joins TRBV6-1 to TRBJ1-2; D is uncertain. Germline V gives CDR1 MNHNS, CDR2 SASEGT. Trimming removed 3 bases at V and 7 bases at J, with 12 bases between. The CDR3 totals 13 residues.

This chain links TRBV6-2 or TRBV6-3 with TRBJ2-3; no firm D call. There are 13 residues in the CDR3. V lost 7 bases, J lost 6 bases, and 14 bases lay in between. CDR1 MNHEY and CDR2 SVGEGT come from the germline V gene. As DNA, the CDR3 is TGTGCCAGCAAGGCTGCCCCTATGGATACGCAGTATTTT. This gives the protein CASKAAPMDTQYF.

This clonotype was recorded a few times. In DNA form, the CDR3 reads TGTGCCAGCAGCGTAGGGACTAGCGGGAGTATCGGGGAGACCCAGTACTTC. Its translation: CASSVGTSGSIGETQYF. This rearrangement joins TRBV9 to TRBJ2-5; 13 bases match TRBD2. Trimming removed 0 bases from V and 5 bases from J; junction bases left unmatched: 7. This CDR3 region has 17 residues. Germline lookup yields CDR1 SGDLS and CDR2 YYNGEE.

This CDR3 is CASSYSKKEMNTEAFF. The CDR3 nucleotides are TGTGCCAGCAGTTACTCGAAAAAGGAGATGAACACTGAAGCTTTCTTT. The V call is TRBV6-5, the J call TRBJ1-1; D unclear. The CDR3 has 16 amino acids. V lost 0 bases and J lost 0, with 11 bases in between. CDR1 is MNHEY, CDR2 SVGAGI, per germline.

The chain recombines TRBV5-1 with TRBJ1-3; D is unresolved. Trimming removed 0 bases at V and 0 bases at J, with 10 bases between. Germline values: CDR1 SGHRS, CDR2 YFSETQ. The CDR3 consists of 16 residues. CDR3 sequence: CASSLAAHTSGNTIYF. The CDR3 DNA reads as TGCGCCAGCAGCTTGGCCGCACACACCTCTGGAAACACCATATATTTT.

This clonotype was counted between two and nine times. The chain uses TRBV12-3 or TRBV12-4 and TRBJ2-1, with 7 positions matching TRBD1. The J segment lost 1 base and the V segment lost 5 bases, leaving 5 bases of the junction unmatched. The CDR3 has 15 residues. The DNA for the CDR3 is TGTGCCAGCAGTAGGGGACAGAGTTCCTACAATGAGCAGTTCTTC. Encoded protein: CASSRGQSSYNEQFF.

The sample holds many counts of this clonotype. The CDR3 DNA reads TGTGCCAGCAGCCAAAAGGGGGTCCCTAGCTCCTACAATGAGCAGTTCTTC. It encodes CASSQKGVPSSYNEQFF. The rearrangement links TRBV4-2 to TRBJ2-1; D is perhaps TRBD1 (6 bases). CDR1 is LGHNA, CDR2 YNFKEQ, per germline. V was cut by 2 bases and J by 0 bases, with 14 bases left in between. The CDR3 extends over 17 amino acids.

J is TRBJ1-2 and V is TRBV6-1; D is unresolved. The CDR3 spans 12 residues. The germline V gene encodes CDR1 MNHNS and CDR2 SASEGT. V gave up 1 base and J gave up 6 bases, with 6 bases separating them. For the CDR3, the DNA is TGTGCCAGCAGTGAAGAGCCCCATGGCTACACCTTC. Its translation: CASSEEPHGYTF.

The chain employs TRBV6-5 and TRBJ2-2, with D unresolved. Germline CDR1 is MNHEY and CDR2 is SVGAGI. This CDR3 is built from 14 residues. The V gene lost 2 bases and the J gene lost 6 bases, with 10 bases spanning the gap. The chain's CDR3 is CASSYETRAGELFF. In DNA form, the CDR3 reads TGTGCCAGCAGTTACGAGACACGGGCCGGGGAGCTGTTTTTT.

V gene TRBV3-1 combines with J gene TRBJ1-4; D ambiguous. Trimming removed 4 bases from V and 0 bases from J, with 15 bases in between. The germline gives CDR1 LGHDT, CDR2 YNNKEL (reference sequence). The CDR3 contains 17 residues. CDR3 in amino acids: CASSLSTVVATNEKLFF. The CDR3 bases are TGTGCCAGCAGCCTCTCGACGGTAGTTGCAACTAATGAAAAACTGTTTTTT. The full variable domain, completed using reference TRBV3-1 and TRBJ1-4, is DTAVSQTPKYLVTQMGNDKSIKCEQNLGHDTMYWYKQDSKKFLKIMFSYNNKELIINETVPNRFSPKSPDKAHLNLHINSLELGDSAVYFCASSLSTVVATNEKLFFGSGTQLSVL.

This clonotype was recorded a few times. The chain carries TRBV12-3 or TRBV12-4 and TRBJ2-3; 10 bases fit TRBD2. The CDR3 consists of 16 residues. J gave up 3 bases and V 6 bases, and 9 bases lay outside the gene matches. The DNA of the CDR3 is TGTGCCAGCAGCCCAAGGACTAGCGGTCCAACAGATACGCAGTATTTT. Translating gives CASSPRTSGPTDTQYF.

This clonotype was counted between two and nine times. J is TRBJ1-1 and V is TRBV5-6; weak D call: TRBD1 (6 bases). The V gene lost 0 bases and the J gene lost 5 bases, with 14 bases spanning the gap. The CDR3 contains 15 residues. Germline lookup yields CDR1 SGHDT and CDR2 YYEEEE. The CDR3 reads CASSLGGTGWTEAFF. The CDR3 DNA sequence: TGTGCCAGCAGCTTGGGGGGTACAGGGTGGACTGAAGCTTTCTTT.

This clonotype has just a few counts. V gene TRBV6-2 or TRBV6-3 combines with J gene TRBJ2-7; D perhaps matches TRBD1 (7 bases). V lost 6 bases to trimming and J lost 9 bases, with 15 bases between them. Germline CDR1 is MNHEY and CDR2 is SVGEGT. The CDR3 spans 12 residues. CDR3 region: CASSKGGQRQYF. DNA for the CDR3: TGTGCCAGCAGCAAGGGGGGACAGAGGCAGTACTTC.

J is TRBJ1-1 and V is TRBV30; D not certain. The V end was cut by 4 bases, the J end by 3 bases, with 6 bases between. The length of the CDR3 is 11 residues. Germline CDR1 reads GTSNPN; CDR2 reads SVGIG (reference sequence). CDR3 DNA: TGTGCCTGGATTATGGACACTGAAGCTTTCTTT. Protein product: CAWIMDTEAFF.

The chain uses TRBV5-1 and TRBJ1-4, with D maybe TRBD1 (5 bases). With 0 bases removed from V and 5 bases from J, the gap between germline ends came to 14 bases. The CDR3 consists of 16 residues. Germline CDR1 is SGHRS and CDR2 is YFSETQ. This CDR3 reads CASSLGRQKINEKLFF. In DNA, the CDR3 is TGCGCCAGCAGCTTGGGGAGACAGAAGATAAATGAAAAACTGTTTTTT.

This clonotype has a handful of counts. J is TRBJ2-1 and V is TRBV20-1; 7 bases line up with TRBD1. Unmatched junction bases numbered 10, after V lost 0 bases and J lost 5 bases. CDR3 length: 16 residues. Germline V gene lookup returns CDR1 DFQATT and CDR2 SNEGSKA (reference sequence). CDR3 amino acids: CSARDIGGAGDNEQFF. In nucleotides, the CDR3 is TGCAGTGCTAGAGATATAGGGGGCGCAGGGGACAATGAGCAGTTCTTC.

In regard to this clonotype: A single base separates this from a much larger clone, so it may be a read error. J is TRBJ1-5 and V is TRBV12-3 or TRBV12-4, with 12 bases identical to TRBD1. CDR3 length: 18 amino acids. The CDR3 DNA reads TGTGCCCGCAGCCCAAGTAGCCGGGACAGGGGGCTGAAACAGCCCCAGCATTTT. Translated: CARSPSSRDRGLKQPQHF.

This clonotype came up a few times. The J gene is TRBJ1-1, the V gene TRBV6-1; tentatively, D is TRBD1 (6 bases). Germline V gives CDR1 MNHNS, CDR2 SASEGT. Trimming took off 7 bases at V and 2 bases at J, with 14 bases between the two ends. The CDR3 extends over 14 amino acids. For the CDR3, the DNA is TGTGCCAGCATCAAGACAGGATTAAACACTGAAGCTTTCTTT. Amino acids: CASIKTGLNTEAFF.

The sample holds a few counts of this clonotype. The CDR3 ends on some other residue instead of the conserved phenylalanine or tryptophan, so this is likely a read error. Because the CDR3's place on the DNA is in doubt, the DNA is left out and the CDR3 is given as listed by TCRdb. V gene TRBV21-1 combines with J gene TRBJ1-5. TRBV21-1 is flagged as a pseudogene. The CDR3 totals 10 residues, both ends included. CDR3 protein: CASRVRLSPI.

The table lists this clonotype with a few counts. V and J are TRBV5-1 and TRBJ2-7, with D tentatively TRBD1 (5 bases). Trimming took 1 base from V and 6 from J, leaving 14 bases between them. CDR1 SGHRS and CDR2 YFSETQ come from the germline V gene. CDR3 size: 14 residues. Written as DNA, the CDR3 is TGCGCCAGCAGCTTGCACCCCGACAGCCCCGAGCAGTACTTC. Amino acid sequence: CASSLHPDSPEQYF.